This passage covers 15 T cell receptor beta chains from one sample sequenced in a study of T cell clonality in common variable immunodeficiency. General observations from the study: Reportedly, TCR beta sequences from common variable immunodeficiency showed fewer deletions and N-nucleotide insertions.

Method: immunoSEQ multiplex PCR; TCRdb's copy keeps in-frame clones and lacks some. The sample contains about 23,000 clones, none of them singletons. Their specific antigens are unknown. Specimen: peripheral blood mononuclear cells. These receptors were collected from a human donor with common variable immunodeficiency.

Relative to its sample, this clone is medium-sized. The CDR3 end is not reached by the read, which stops 3 residues before it; the germline J gene fills it in. The chain carries TRBV6-1 and TRBJ1-5, with 7 nucleotides matching TRBD1. This CDR3 is 14 amino acids long. V lost 3 bases, J lost 4 bases, and 3 bases stayed unmatched. CDR1 is MNHNS, CDR2 SASEGT, per germline. The CDR3 sequence: CASSEDRTNQPQHF. The DNA read from the CDR3 is TGTGCCAGCAGTGAGGACAGGACAAATCAGCCC.

The CDR3 region is CAWSPRGEKLFF. CDR3 DNA (partial): TGTGCCTGGAGCCCGAGGGGAGAAAAA. V gene TRBV30 combines with J gene TRBJ1-4, with a weak D call TRBD1 (5 bases). With the read ending 3 residues before the CDR3 end, the germline J gene is used to fill in that end. This CDR3 is built from 12 residues. Trimming stripped 3 bases from V and 8 bases from J, with 10 bases between. Looked up from germline, CDR1 is GTSNPN and CDR2 is SVGIG (reference sequence).

This clone was found a few times. The CDR3 is cut off 3 residues early in the read; its end comes from the germline J gene. The chain recombines TRBV20-1 with TRBJ2-1; 13 bases match TRBD2. This CDR3 has 15 residues. V trimming: 6 bases; J trimming: 7 bases; junction bases outside the gene matches: 9. Germline V lookup: CDR1 DFQATT, CDR2 SNEGSKA (reference sequence). The CDR3: CSAEYGLAGVNEQFF. The covered CDR3 bases are TGCAGTGCGGAATATGGACTAGCGGGAGTTAATGAG.

The part of the CDR3 DNA that was read is TGTGCCAGTAGTATAGGGACTACTTACAATGAG. Translating gives CASSIGTTYNE. From start to end, the CDR3 is CASSIGTTYNEQFF. The chain links TRBV19 to TRBJ2-1, with D perhaps matching TRBD2 (6 bases). The read terminates 3 residues before the CDR3 end, so the remaining end is supplied by the germline J gene. The CDR3 is 14 amino acids. V lost 1 base and J lost 4, with 8 bases in between. Germline loops: CDR1 LNHDA, CDR2 SQIVND (reference sequence).

This clone occurred many times. Read sequence stops 3 residues before the CDR3 end, and the germline J gene provides the missing end. This chain links TRBV20-1 with TRBJ2-3, with 8 bases identical to TRBD2. The trim removed 6 bases at V and 5 bases at J, leaving 13 bases unmatched. CDR3 length: 15 amino acids. Germline values: CDR1 DFQATT, CDR2 SNEGSKA (reference sequence). The sequenced part of the CDR3 DNA is TGCAGTGCGCCGCTTCCAGCGGGAGTTGTAGATACG. It specifies CSAPLPAGVVDT. The whole CDR3 sequence is CSAPLPAGVVDTQYF.

Turning to this clone: Read coverage stops 3 residues before the CDR3 terminus; the germline J gene supplies the remainder. This chain joins TRBV5-1 and TRBJ2-5; TRBD1 matches 7 bases. The CDR3 runs 15 residues. V was clipped by 1 base and J by 0 bases; unmatched bases: 3. From germline, CDR1 is SGHRS and CDR2 YFSETQ. CDR3 DNA (partial): TGCGCCAGCAGCTTGTGGGGACAGCACCAAGAGACC. This encodes CASSLWGQHQET. The full CDR3 is CASSLWGQHQETQYF.

Details on this clone: The read finishes 3 residues shy of the CDR3 end, and the germline J gene is used to complete it. The rearrangement links TRBV2 to TRBJ2-5; D remains unclear. This CDR3 is built from 15 residues. The V gene lost 5 bases and the J gene lost 5 bases, with 18 bases spanning the gap. Germline-derived CDR1 and CDR2 are SNHLY and FYNNEI. The CDR3 DNA, read in part, is TGTGCCAGCAGTCCGCCAACCGAGGTCCTGGAGACC. This translates into CASSPPTEVLET. In full, the CDR3 reads CASSPPTEVLETQYF. Full variable domain (missing parts from reference TRBV2 and TRBJ2-5): EPEVTQTPSHQVTQMGQEVILRCVPISNHLYFYWYRQILGQKVEFLVSFYNNEISEKSEIFDDQFSVERPDGSNFTLKIRSTKLEDSAMYFCASSPPTEVLETQYFGPGTRLLVL.

This clone was detected only a few times. The read is 3 residues too short to cover the CDR3 end, so that end is filled in from the germline J gene. The chain uses TRBV2 and TRBJ2-5; 13 bases map to TRBD2. This CDR3 spans 16 amino acids. The germline CDR1 and CDR2 sequences are SNHLY and FYNNEI. Trimming cost V 2 bases and J 4 bases; bases outside gene matches: 4. CDR3 DNA, as far as it was read: TGTGCCAGCAGTGAAACTAGCGGGAGGGCGGGAGAGACC. This codes for CASSETSGRAGET. The full CDR3 protein is CASSETSGRAGETQYF.

This clone was counted at least ten times. Sequencing ends 3 residues short of the CDR3 end; the germline J gene provides the rest. V and J are TRBV18 and TRBJ2-7; 11 bases are shared with TRBD2. Germline trimming cut 4 bases from V and 3 bases from J; bases unmatched to any gene: 5. The CDR3 spans 15 residues. Per germline, CDR1 KGHSH and CDR2 LQKENI. CDR3 sequence: CASSLSGTSGYEQYF. The CDR3 bases that were read are TGTGCCAGCTCACTCTCCGGGACTAGCGGCTACGAG.

With regard to this clone: The read finishes 3 residues shy of the CDR3 end, and the germline J gene is used to complete it. The chain employs TRBV19 and TRBJ2-6; possible D gene TRBD1, 5 bases. Germline CDR1 is LNHDA and CDR2 is SQIVND (reference sequence). V dropped 10 bases and J dropped 1 base, with 8 bases sitting between them. The CDR3 length is 13 residues. CDR3 DNA (partial): TGTGCCACGAAGGGGTCTGGGGCCAACGTC. This codes for CATKGSGANV. The complete CDR3 protein is CATKGSGANVLTF.

This clone has more than one count but fewer than ten. The part of the CDR3 DNA that was read is TGTGCCAGCAGCTTAGATCACAGCTATGGC. It yields the protein CASSLDHSYG. In full, the CDR3 reads CASSLDHSYGYTF. The chain is built from TRBV7-6 and TRBJ1-2; D gene ambiguous. The read is 3 residues too short to cover the CDR3 end, so that end is filled in from the germline J gene. Germline lookup yields CDR1 SGHVS and CDR2 FNYEAQ. The V and J ends lost 1 base and 4 bases respectively, with 7 bases between them. The CDR3 is 13 amino acids.

This clone was seen more than once but under ten times. The read comes to an end 3 residues before the CDR3 does, leaving the germline J gene to fill in the end. The rearrangement links TRBV19 to TRBJ1-6, with no clear D. CDR1 is LNHDA and CDR2 is SQIVND in the germline V gene (reference sequence). CDR3 length equals 15 residues. The germline V and J ends were trimmed by 5 bases and 8 bases, with 16 bases remaining between them. CDR3 loop: CASSGQILGDSPLHF. The sequenced CDR3 bases are TGTGCCAGTAGTGGGCAGATACTCGGAGATTCACCC.

This clone was seen a few times. With the read ending 3 residues before the CDR3 end, the germline J gene is used to fill in that end. The V and J genes are TRBV23-1 and TRBJ2-1; the D gene is possibly TRBD2 (5 bases). TRBV23-1 belongs to the ORF category, with a function that is uncertain. Trimming took off 0 bases at V and 6 bases at J, with 9 bases between the two ends. The CDR3 loop spans 14 amino acids. The CDR3 spells CASSQSSSFNEQFF. Incomplete CDR3 DNA: TGCGCCAGCAGTCAATCTTCTAGCTTCAATGAG.

This clone showed up many times. The read gets to within 3 residues of the CDR3 end, and the germline J gene fills in the rest. V and J are TRBV6-1 and TRBJ1-4; 10 nucleotides align to TRBD1. The length of the CDR3 is 15 residues. CDR1 is MNHNS, CDR2 SASEGT, per germline. With 3 bases clipped from V and 7 bases from J, the junction kept 5 bases outside the gene matches. CDR3 DNA, as far as it was read: TGTGCCAGCAGTGACACCCGGGACAGGGGTGAAAAA. It specifies CASSDTRDRGEK. The whole CDR3 reads CASSDTRDRGEKLFF.

Concerning this clone itself: The read gets to within 3 residues of the CDR3 end, and the germline J gene fills in the rest. J is TRBJ2-7 and V is TRBV14; 7 bases map to TRBD2. This CDR3 contains 15 residues. Trimming cost V 4 bases and J 3 bases; bases outside gene matches: 9. Germline CDR1 SGHDN, CDR2 FVKESK. Here the CDR3 reads CASSPPGAGHYEQYF. Partial CDR3 DNA: TGTGCCAGCAGCCCGCCCGGAGCGGGGCACTACGAG.